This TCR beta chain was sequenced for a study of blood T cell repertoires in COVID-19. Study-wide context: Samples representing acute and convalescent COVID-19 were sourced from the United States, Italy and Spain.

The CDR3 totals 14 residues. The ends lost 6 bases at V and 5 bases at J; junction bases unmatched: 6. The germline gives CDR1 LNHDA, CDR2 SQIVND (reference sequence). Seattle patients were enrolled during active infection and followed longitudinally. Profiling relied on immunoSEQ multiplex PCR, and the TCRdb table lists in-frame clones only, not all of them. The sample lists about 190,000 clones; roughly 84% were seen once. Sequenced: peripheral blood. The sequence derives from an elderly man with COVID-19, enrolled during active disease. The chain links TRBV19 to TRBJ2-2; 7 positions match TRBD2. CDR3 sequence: CASRRWGGTGELFF. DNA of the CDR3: TGTGCCAGTAGGAGGTGGGGGGGAACCGGGGAGCTGTTTTTT.